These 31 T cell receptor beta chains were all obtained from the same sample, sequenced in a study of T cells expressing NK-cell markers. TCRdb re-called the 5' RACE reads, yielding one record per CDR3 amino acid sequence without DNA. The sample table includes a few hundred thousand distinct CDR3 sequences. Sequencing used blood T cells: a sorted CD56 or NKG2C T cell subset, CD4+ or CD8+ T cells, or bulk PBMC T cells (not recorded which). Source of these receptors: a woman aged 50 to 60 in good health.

CDR3: CASSSHVAKNIQYF. The rearrangement uses TRBV21-1 and TRBJ2-4. TRBV21-1 is a known pseudogene. This CDR3 is built from 14 residues.

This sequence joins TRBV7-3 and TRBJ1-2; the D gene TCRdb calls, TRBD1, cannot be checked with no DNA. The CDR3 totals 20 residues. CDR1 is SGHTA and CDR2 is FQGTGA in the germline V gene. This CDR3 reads CASSSSPQSGTGGAIDGYTF.

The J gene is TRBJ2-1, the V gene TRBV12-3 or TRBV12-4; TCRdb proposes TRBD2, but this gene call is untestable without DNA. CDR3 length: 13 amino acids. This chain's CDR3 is CASSLAEGNEQFF.

This chain's CDR3 is CATSEEPNEQFF. This chain uses TRBV24-1 with TRBJ2-1. Germline CDR1 and CDR2: KGHDR and SFDVKD. The CDR3 consists of 12 residues.

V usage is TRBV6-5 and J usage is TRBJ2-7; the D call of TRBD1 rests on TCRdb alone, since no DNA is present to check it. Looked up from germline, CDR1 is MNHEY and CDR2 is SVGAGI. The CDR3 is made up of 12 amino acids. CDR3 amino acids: CARGGQYYEQYF.

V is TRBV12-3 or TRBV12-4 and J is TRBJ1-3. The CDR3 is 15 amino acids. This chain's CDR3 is CASSFGDFAGNTIYF.

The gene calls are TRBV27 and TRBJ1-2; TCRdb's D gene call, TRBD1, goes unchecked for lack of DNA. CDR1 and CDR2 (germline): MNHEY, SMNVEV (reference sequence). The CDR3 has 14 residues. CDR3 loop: CASSYKQGALGYTF.

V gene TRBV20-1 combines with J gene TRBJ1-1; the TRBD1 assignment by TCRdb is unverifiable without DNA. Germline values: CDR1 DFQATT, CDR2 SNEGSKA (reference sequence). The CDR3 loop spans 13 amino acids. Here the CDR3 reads CSATQGKNTEAFF.

The CDR3 here is CASGPGQGAPGANVLTF. The rearrangement joins TRBV12-5 to TRBJ2-6; with no DNA, the TCRdb D assignment of TRBD1 cannot be verified. The CDR3 sequence is 17 residues long. Germline V lookup: CDR1 LGHNT, CDR2 FRNRAP. Full variable domain (remainder filled in from reference TRBV12-5 and TRBJ2-6): DARVTQTPRHKVTEMGQEVTMRCQPILGHNTVFWYRQTMMQGLELLAYFRNRAPLDDSGMPKDRFSAEMPDATLATLKIQPSEPRDSAVYFCASGPGQGAPGANVLTFGAGSRLTVL.

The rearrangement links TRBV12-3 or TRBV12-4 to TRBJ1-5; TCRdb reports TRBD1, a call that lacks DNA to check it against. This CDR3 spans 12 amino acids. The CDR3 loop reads CASSIPFQPQHF.

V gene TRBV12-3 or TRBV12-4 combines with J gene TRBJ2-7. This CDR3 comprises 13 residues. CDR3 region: CASSLVPNYEQYF.

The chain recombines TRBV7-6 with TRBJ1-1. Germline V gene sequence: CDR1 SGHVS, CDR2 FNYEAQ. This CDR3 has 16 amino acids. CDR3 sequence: CASSLAAPNGPSEAFF.

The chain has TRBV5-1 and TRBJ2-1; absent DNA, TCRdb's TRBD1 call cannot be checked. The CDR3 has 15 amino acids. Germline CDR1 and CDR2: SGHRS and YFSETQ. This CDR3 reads CASSLRQGPDSEQFF.

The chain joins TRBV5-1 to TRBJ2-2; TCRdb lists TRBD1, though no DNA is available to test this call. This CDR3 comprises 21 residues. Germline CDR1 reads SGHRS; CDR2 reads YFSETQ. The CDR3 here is CASSSRARDGRSIWRAGELFF.

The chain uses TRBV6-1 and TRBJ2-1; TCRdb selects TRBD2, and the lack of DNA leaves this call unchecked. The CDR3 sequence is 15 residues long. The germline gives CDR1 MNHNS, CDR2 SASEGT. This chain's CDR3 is CASSVSSGSYNEQFF.

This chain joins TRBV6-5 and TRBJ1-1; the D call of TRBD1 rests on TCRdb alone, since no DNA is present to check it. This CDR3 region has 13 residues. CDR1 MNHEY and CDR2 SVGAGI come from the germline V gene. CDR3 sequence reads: CASEDRNKRGAFF.

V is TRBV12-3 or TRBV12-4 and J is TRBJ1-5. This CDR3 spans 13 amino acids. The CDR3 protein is CASRKTSNQPQHF.

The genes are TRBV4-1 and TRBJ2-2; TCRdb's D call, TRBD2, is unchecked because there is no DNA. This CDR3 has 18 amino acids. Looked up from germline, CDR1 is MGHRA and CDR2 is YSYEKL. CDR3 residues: CASSQVNLGLGLPGELFF.

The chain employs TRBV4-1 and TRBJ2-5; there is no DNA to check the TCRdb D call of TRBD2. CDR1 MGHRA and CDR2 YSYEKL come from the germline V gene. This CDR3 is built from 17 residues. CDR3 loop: CASSQEWVSGKRETQYF.

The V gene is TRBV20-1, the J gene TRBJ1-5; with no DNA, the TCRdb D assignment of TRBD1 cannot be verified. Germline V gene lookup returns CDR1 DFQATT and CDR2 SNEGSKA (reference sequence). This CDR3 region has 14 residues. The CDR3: CSARDGGRDQPQHF.

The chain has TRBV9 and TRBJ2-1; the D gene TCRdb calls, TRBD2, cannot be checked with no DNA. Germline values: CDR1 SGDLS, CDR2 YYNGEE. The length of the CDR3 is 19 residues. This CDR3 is CASSVAWTSGRGAANEQFF.

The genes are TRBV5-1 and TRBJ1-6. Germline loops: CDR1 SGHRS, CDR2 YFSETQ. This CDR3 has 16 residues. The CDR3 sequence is CASSLSGGAYNSPLHF.

CDR3 sequence: CSTGLAGAFRETQYF. The chain combines TRBV29-1 with TRBJ2-5; without DNA, the TCRdb call of TRBD2 cannot be checked. The CDR3 has 15 residues. Germline V gene data show CDR1 as SQVTM and CDR2 as ANQGSEA.

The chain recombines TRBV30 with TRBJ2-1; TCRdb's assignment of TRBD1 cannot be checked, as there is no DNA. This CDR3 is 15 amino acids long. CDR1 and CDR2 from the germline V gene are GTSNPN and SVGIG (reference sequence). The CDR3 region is CAWSHRGRTRKEQFF. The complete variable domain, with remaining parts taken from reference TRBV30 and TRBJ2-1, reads SQTIHQWPATLVQPVGSPLSLECTVEGTSNPNLYWYRQAAGRGLQLLFYSVGIGQISSEVPQNLSASRPQDRQFILSSKKLLLSDSGFYLCAWSHRGRTRKEQFFGPGTRLTVL.

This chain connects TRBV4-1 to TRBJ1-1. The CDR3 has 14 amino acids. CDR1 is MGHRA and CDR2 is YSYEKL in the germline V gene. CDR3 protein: CASSQTPAAPEAFF.

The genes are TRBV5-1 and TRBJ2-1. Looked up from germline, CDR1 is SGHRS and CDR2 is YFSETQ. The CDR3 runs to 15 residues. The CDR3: CASSLVGGSPKGQFF.

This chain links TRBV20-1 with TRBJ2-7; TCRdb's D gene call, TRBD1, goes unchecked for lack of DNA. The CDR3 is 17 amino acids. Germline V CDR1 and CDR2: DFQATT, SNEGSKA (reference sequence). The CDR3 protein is CSARTRLFGAGNYEQYF.

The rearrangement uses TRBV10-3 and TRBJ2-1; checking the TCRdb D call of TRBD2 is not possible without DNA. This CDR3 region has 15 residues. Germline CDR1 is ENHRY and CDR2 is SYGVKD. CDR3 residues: CAISSGTPRRNEQFF.

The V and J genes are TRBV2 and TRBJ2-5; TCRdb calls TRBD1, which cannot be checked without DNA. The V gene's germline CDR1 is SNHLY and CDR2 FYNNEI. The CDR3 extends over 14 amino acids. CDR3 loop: CASSEVAERGTQYF.

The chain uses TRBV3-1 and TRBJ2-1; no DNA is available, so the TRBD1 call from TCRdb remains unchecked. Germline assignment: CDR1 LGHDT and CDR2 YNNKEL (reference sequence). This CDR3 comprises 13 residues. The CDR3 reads CASSQPLYNEQFF.

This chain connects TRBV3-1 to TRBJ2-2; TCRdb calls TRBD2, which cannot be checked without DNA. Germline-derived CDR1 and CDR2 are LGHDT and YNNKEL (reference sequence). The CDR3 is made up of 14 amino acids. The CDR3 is CASRKRTNTGELFF.